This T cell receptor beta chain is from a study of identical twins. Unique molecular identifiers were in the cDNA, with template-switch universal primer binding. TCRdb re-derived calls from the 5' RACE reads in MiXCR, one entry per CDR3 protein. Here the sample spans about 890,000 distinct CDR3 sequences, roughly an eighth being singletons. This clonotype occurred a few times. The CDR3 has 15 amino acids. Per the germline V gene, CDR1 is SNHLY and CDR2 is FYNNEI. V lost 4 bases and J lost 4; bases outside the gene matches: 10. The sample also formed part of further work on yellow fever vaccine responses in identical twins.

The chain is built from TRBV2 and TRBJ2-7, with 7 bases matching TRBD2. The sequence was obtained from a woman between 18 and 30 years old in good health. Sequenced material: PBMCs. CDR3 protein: CASSAGTTPSYEQYV. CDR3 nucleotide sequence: TGTGCCAGCAGTGCAGGGACTACCCCTTCATACGAGCAGTACGTC.